This is a list of T cell receptor beta chains from one sample in a study of response to subunit inactivated influenza vaccine. TCRdb itself ran the RT-PCR reads through MiXCR, one entry per CDR3 protein. The table records some 540,000 distinct CDR3 sequences, under 30% of them present only once. This sample was also put to use in a study of T cells expressing NK-cell markers.

Sequenced material: CD4+ T cells sorted from PBMCs, taken 12 days after vaccination. Every receptor here comes from a man between 45 and 60 years old who received an inactivated influenza vaccine. Each CDR3 is given with its conserved first and last residue. D genes are given only for firm matches. Not all rows give a size; the values are once, few, many and, for expanded clones, a class.

J | size | D | V | CDR3 | DNA
TRBJ2-2 | . | . | TRBV5-1 | CASSLGQAVGELFF | TGCGCCAGCAGCTTGGGACAGGCTGTGGGGGAGCTGTTTTTT
TRBJ1-5 | many | TRBD1 | TRBV7-2 | CASSNDRVQPQHF | TGTGCCAGCAGCAATGACAGGGTTCAGCCCCAGCATTTT
TRBJ2-1 | . | TRBD2 | TRBV7-2 | CASSKRGEQFF | TGTGCCAGTTCAAAGCGGGGGGAGCAGTTCTTC
TRBJ2-1 | few | TRBD2 | TRBV20-1 | CSARDRTGTSGRGRNEQFF | TGCAGTGCTAGAGATAGGACTGGGACTAGCGGGAGAGGTCGGAATGAGCAGTTCTTC
TRBJ1-2 | . | . | TRBV10-3 | CAIAQGLTNYGYTF | TGTGCCATCGCTCAGGGCCTAACTAACTATGGCTACACCTTC
TRBJ1-2 | . | TRBD1 | TRBV6-2/TRBV6-3 | CASSYSTGTNYGYTF | TGTGCCAGCAGTTACTCGACAGGGACTAACTATGGCTACACCTTC
TRBJ1-5 | . | . | TRBV4-3 | CASSQELNQPQHF | TGCGCCAGCAGCCAGGAATTAAATCAGCCCCAGCATTTT
TRBJ1-1 | . | TRBD1 | TRBV6-1 | CASRNPDRMNTEAFF | TGTGCCAGCCGAAATCCGGACAGGATGAACACTGAAGCTTTCTTT
TRBJ2-3 | . | . | TRBV10-3 | CAISLKAMITDTQYF | TGTGCCATCAGTCTCAAGGCCATGATCACAGATACGCAGTATTTT
TRBJ2-3 | many | TRBD2 | TRBV9 | CASSAGGTDTQYF | TGTGCCTCCTCGGCGGGGGGCACAGATACGCAGTATTTT
TRBJ2-5 | many | . | TRBV7-9 | CASSLQGETQYF | TGCGCCAGCAGCTTGCAGGGAGAGACCCAGTACTTC
TRBJ2-4 | . | TRBD1 | TRBV12-3/TRBV12-4 | CASNQGAAKNIQYF | TGTGCCAGCAACCAGGGGGCGGCCAAAAACATTCAGTACTTC
TRBJ2-7 | few | . | TRBV10-3 | CASGGEQYF | TGTGCCAGCGGAGGCGAGCAGTACTTC
TRBJ2-1 | . | TRBD2 | TRBV6-5 | CASSYVPGGPVREQFF | TGTGCCAGCAGTTACGTTCCGGGAGGGCCGGTACGGGAGCAGTTCTTC
TRBJ1-5 | . | . | TRBV7-9 | CASSLEGSTQPQHF | TGTGCCAGCAGCTTAGAGGGGAGTACTCAGCCCCAGCATTTT
TRBJ1-1 | . | . | TRBV10-3 | CAISGVLVGPTLGDTEAFF | TGTGCCATCAGTGGGGTTCTGGTGGGCCCTACCCTGGGGGACACTGAAGCTTTCTTT
TRBJ2-1 | . | . | TRBV4-1 | CASSPRAAYNEQFF | TGCGCCAGCAGCCCCAGGGCCGCTTACAATGAGCAGTTCTTC
TRBJ2-1 | . | . | TRBV20-1 | CSATTYSYNEQFF | TGCAGTGCTACGACTTACTCCTACAATGAGCAGTTCTTC